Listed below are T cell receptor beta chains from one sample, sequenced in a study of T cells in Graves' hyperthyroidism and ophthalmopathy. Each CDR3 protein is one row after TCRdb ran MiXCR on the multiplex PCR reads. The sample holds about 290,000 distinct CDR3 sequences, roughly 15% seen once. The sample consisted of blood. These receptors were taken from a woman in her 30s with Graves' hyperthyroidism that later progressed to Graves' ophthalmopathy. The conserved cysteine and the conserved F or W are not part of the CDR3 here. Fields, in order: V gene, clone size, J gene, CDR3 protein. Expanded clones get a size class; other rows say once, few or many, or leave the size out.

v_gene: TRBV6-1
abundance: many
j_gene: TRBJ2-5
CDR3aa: ASSYRGLAGETQY

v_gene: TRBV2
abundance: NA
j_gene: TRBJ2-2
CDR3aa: ASRKTDTGELF

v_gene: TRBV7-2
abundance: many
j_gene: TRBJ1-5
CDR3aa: ASSLEGRPDNQPQH

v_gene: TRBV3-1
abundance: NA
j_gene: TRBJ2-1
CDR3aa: ASSTGLAGVYNEQF

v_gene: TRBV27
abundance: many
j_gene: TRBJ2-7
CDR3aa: ASSASRALSSYEQY

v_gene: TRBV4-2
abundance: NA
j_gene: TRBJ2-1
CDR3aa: ASPKMVRTSGRETYNEQF

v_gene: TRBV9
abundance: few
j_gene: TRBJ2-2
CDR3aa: ASRRTPNTGELF

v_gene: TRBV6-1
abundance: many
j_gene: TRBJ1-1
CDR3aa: ASGRPNTEAF

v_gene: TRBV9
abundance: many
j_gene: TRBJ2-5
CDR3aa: ASSVGGVDTQY

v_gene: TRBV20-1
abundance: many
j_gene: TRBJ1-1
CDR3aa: SARDRVMNTEAF

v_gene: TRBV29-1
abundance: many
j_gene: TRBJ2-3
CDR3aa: SVRTSQHGDTQY

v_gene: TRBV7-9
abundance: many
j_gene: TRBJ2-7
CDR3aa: ASSSSGSSYEQY

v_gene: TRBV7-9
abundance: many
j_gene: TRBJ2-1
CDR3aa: ASRAQKGNEQF

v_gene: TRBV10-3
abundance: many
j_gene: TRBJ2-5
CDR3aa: AISDRETQY

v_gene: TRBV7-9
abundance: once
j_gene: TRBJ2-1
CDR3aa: ASSSRLRVGFYNEQF

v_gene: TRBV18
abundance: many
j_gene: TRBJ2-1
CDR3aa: ASSLPSGSVRNEQF

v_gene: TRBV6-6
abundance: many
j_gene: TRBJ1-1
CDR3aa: ASSSLPGQGGPEAF

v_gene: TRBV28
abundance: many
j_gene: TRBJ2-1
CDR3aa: ASIRTRTNNEQF

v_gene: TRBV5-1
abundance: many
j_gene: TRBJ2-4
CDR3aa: ASREAGAYLAKNIQY

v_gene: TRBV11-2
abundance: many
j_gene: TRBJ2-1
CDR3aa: ASSSTSGAARV

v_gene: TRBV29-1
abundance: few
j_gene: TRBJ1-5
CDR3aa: SPRQVLLVYSNQPQH

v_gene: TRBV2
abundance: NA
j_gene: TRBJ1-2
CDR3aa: ASSLRATGYT

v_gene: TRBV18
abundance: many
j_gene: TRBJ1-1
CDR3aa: ASSPPGWDTEAF

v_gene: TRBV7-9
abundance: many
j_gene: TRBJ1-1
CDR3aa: ASTTSGGMNTEAF

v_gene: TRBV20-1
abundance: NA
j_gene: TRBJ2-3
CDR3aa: SAQGLAGLGDTQY

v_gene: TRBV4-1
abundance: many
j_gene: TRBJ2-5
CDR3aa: ASSVVGGKETQY

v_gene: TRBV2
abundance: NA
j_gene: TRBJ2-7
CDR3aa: ASSHRGGRWEQY

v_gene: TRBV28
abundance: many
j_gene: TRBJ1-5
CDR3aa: ASRPVGASNQPQH

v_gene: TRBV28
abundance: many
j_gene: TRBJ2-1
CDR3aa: ASRLRARQF